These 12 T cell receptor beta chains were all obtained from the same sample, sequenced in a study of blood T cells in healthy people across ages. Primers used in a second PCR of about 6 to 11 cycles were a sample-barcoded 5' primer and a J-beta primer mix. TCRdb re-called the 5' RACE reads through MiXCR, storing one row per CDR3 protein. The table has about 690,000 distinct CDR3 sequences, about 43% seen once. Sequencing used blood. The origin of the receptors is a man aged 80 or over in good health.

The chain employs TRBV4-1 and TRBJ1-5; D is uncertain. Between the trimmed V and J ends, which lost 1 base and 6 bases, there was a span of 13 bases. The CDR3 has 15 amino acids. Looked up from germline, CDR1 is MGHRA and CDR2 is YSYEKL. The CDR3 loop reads CASSQAPPPGQPQHF. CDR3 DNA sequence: TGCGCCAGCAGCCAAGCCCCCCCCCCAGGTCAGCCCCAGCATTTT.

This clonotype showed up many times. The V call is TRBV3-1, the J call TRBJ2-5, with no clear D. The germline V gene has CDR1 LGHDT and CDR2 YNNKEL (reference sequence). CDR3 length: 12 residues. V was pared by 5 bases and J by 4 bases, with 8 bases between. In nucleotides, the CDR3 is TGTGCCAGCAGCTCCCGCCTAGAGACCCAGTACTTC. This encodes CASSSRLETQYF.

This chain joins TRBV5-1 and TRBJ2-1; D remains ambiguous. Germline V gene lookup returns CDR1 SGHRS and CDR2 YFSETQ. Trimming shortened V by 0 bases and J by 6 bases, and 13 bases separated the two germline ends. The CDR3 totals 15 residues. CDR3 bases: TGCGCCAGCAGCTTGGGGGCAGCAGGAATCAATGAGCAGTTCTTC. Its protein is CASSLGAAGINEQFF.

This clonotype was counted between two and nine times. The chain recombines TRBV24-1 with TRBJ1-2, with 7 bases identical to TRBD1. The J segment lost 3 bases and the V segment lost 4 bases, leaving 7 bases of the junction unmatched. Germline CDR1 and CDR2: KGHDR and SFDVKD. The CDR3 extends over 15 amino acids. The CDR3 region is CATSDPSGTDYGYTF. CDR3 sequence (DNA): TGTGCCACCAGTGACCCCTCCGGGACAGACTATGGCTACACCTTC.

CDR3 sequence (DNA): TGTGCCAGCAGGACTGTCAGGCAAACAGATACGCAGTATTTT. Residues: CASRTVRQTDTQYF. This sequence joins TRBV6-5 and TRBJ2-3; D is unclear. Germline values: CDR1 MNHEY, CDR2 SVGAGI. The CDR3 has 14 residues. V was trimmed by 6 bases and J by 3 bases, leaving 13 bases between them.

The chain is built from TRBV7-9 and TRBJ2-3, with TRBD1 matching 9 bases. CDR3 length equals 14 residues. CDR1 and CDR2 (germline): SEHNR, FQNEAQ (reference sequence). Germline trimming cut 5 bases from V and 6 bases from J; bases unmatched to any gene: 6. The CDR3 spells CASSQGTGLDTQYF. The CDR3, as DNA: TGTGCCAGCAGCCAAGGGACAGGGCTGGATACGCAGTATTTT.

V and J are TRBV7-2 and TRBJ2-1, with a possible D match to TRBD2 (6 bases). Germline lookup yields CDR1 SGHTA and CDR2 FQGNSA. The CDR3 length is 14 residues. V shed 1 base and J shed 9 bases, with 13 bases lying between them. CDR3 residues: CASSLESSVLEQFF. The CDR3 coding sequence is TGTGCCAGCAGCTTAGAATCTAGCGTCCTTGAGCAGTTCTTC. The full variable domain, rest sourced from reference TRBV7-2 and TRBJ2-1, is GAGVSQSPSNKVTEKGKDVELRCDPISGHTALYWYRQSLGQGLEFLIYFQGNSAPDKSGLPSDRFSAERTGGSVSTLTIQRTQQEDSAVYLCASSLESSVLEQFFGPGTRLTVL.

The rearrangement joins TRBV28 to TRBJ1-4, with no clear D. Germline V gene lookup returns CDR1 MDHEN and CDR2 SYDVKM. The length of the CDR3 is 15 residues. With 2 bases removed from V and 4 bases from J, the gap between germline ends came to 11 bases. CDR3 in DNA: TGTGCCAGCAGTTTAGGCGGATTTGGTAATGAAAAACTGTTTTTT. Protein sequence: CASSLGGFGNEKLFF.

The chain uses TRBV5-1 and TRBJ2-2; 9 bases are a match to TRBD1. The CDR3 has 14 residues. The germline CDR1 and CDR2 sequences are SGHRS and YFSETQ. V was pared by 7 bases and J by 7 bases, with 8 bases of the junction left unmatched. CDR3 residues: CASYTGGASGELFF. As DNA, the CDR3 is TGCGCCAGCTATACAGGGGGCGCGAGCGGGGAGCTGTTTTTT.

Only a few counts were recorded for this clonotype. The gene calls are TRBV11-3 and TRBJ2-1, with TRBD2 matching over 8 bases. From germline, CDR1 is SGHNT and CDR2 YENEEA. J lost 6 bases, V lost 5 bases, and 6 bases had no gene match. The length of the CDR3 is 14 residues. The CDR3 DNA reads TGTGCCAGCAGCCCAGCTAGCGGGCTCAATGAGCAGTTCTTC. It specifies CASSPASGLNEQFF.

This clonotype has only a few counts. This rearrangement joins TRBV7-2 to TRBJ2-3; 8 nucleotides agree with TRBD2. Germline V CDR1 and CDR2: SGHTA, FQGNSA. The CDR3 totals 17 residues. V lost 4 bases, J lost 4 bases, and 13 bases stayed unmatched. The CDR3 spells CASSSQQRGPRADTQYF. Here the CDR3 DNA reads TGTGCCAGCAGCTCCCAGCAGCGGGGGCCCCGCGCAGATACGCAGTATTTT.

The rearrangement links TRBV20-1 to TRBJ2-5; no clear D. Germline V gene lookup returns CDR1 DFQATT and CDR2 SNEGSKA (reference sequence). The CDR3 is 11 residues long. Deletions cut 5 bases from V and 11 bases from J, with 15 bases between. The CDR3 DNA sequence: TGCAGTGCTCGGAGTGGCAATGAGCAGTACTTC. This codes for CSARSGNEQYF.